This T cell receptor (beta chain) was profiled in a study of post-analysis software for immune sequencing data. As for this clonotype: Its antigen remains unidentified. This may be a read error: a much more frequent sequence differs by one nucleotide.

The CDR3 totals 12 residues. Germline V gene data show CDR1 as SGHRS and CDR2 as YFSETQ. V lost 6 bases to trimming and J lost 3 bases, with 10 bases between them. Carried by the TCR beta cDNA libraries were unique molecular identifiers. TCRdb redid the calling of the PCR reads with MiXCR, one entry per CDR3 protein. The table includes about 570,000 distinct CDR3 sequences, roughly 34% detected once. Study outcomes and limitations: Under the F measure, samples that were prepared in one batch clustered strongly together. When patients were compared with controls, five TRBV segments were more frequent, TRBV5-6, TRBV5-1 and TRBV20-1 among them.

This TCR was sampled from a girl aged 2-17 years with multiple sclerosis. V and J are TRBV5-1 and TRBJ2-7, with a tentative D call TRBD1 (6 bases). The material sequenced was blood. The CDR3 reads CASTDSLYEQYF. CDR3 coding DNA: TGCGCCAGCACGGACAGTCTCTACGAGCAGTACTTC. The full variable domain, in which reference TRBV5-1 and TRBJ2-7 provide the parts outside the CDR3, is KAGVTQTPRYLIKTRGQQVTLSCSPISGHRSVSWYQQTPGQGLQFLFEYFSETQRNKGNFPGRFSGRQFSNSRSEMNVSTLELGDSALYLCASTDSLYEQYFGPGTRLTVT.